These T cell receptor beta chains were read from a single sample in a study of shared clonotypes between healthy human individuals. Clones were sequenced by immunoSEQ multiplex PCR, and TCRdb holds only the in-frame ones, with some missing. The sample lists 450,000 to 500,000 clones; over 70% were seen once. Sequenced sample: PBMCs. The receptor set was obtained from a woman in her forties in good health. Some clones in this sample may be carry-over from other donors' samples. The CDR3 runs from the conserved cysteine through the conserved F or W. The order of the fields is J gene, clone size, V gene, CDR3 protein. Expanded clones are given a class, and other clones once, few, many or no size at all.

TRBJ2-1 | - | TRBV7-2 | CASTLGGRGIPTGEQFF
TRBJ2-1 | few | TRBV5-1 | CASSLEASGSSYNEQFF
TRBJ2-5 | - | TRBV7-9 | CASSLMGGETQYF
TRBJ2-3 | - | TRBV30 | CALSPGGPDTQYF
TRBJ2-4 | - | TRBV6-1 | CASSENRQLAKNIQYF
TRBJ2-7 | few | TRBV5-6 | CASSFSREMQYF
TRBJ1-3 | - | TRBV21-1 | CASSKEGTGSPLLPGNTIYF
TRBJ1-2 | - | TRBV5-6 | CASSWTLSGYTF
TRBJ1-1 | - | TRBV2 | CASRGQPYPKPEAFF
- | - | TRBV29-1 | CSVISPPSYEQYF
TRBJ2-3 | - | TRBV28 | CASSLFTGRSEYTQYF
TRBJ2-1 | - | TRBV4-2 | CASSQDRNEQFF
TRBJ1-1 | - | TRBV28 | CASSWENTEAFF
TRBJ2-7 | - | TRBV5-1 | CASSIRDTTYEQYF
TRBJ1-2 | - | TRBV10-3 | CAISYLPSGQGRDGYTF
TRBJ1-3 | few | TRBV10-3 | CAISDGDSGNTIYF
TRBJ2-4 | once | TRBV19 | CASSQQGTLVIQYF
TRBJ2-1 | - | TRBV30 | CAWSVRLAEIPRSNEQFF
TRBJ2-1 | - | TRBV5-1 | CASSLGLGKGNEQFF
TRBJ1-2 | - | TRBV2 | CASRVGQGGYTF
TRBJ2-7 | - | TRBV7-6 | CASSLSTRPFDEQYF
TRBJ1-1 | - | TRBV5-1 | CASSPDGGADTEAFF
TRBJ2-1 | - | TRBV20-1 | CSAWTPGEQFF
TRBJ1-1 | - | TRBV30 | CAWNYDTNTEAFF
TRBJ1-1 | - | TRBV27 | CATTGPTATEAFF
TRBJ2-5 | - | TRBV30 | CAWSAVETQYF
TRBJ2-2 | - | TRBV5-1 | CASSLEGASGTYILAGELFF
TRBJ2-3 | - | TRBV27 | CASSQGLSTDTQYF
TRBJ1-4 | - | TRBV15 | CATSRDKLRGGEKLFF
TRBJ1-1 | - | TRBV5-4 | CASSWFGMNTEAFF
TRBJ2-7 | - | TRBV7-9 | CASSTYYEQYF
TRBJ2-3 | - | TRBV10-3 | CAISGGQGADTQYF
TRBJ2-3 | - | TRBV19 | CASSIPGLAGGPTDTQYF
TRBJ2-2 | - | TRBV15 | CATSRGLAGSLGAGELFF
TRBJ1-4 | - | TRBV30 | CAWSETGGNNEKLFF
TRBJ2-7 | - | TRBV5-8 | CASSLDRGSYEQYF
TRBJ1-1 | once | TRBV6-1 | CASSQGTANTEAFF
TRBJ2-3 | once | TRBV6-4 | CASSDSWGDTQYF
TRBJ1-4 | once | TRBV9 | CASSVVYRVQKLFF
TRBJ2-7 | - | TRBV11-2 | CASSSLAGGLKQYEQYF